A selection of T cell receptor beta chains follows, all from one sample in a study of cytomegalovirus exposure and HLA in healthy donors. Profiled with immunoSEQ multiplex PCR; TCRdb holds only in-frame clones, not every one. The table lists about 110,000 clones, more than 70% of them singletons. Sample: PBMCs. The receptors shown here come from a woman aged 18-29 years in good health and CMV-seronegative. Each CDR3 is given with its conserved first and last residue. Each record gives: CDR3 protein, CDR3 DNA, D gene, J gene, V gene, clone size. The D gene is left open where the match is weak. The size entry is marked missing in some rows and otherwise reads once, few, many or a size class.

CASSEDLWQAHGYTF | TGTGCCAGCAGTGAGGATCTGTGGCAGGCCCATGGCTACACCTTC | . | TRBJ1-2 | TRBV2 | .
CASTLLLRNEQFF | TGTGCCAGCACTTTACTCCTACGCAATGAGCAGTTCTTC | . | TRBJ2-1 | TRBV2 | .
CASSSLLAEKNTGELFF | TGCGCCAGCAGCTCTCTTTTAGCGGAGAAGAACACCGGGGAGCTGTTTTTT | . | TRBJ2-2 | TRBV5-1 | once
CASRGRTGLNEKLFF | TGTGCCAGCAGAGGGAGGACAGGGCTTAATGAAAAACTGTTTTTT | TRBD1 | TRBJ1-4 | TRBV6-5 | .
CASSLKGTSSTYEQYF | TGTGCCAGCAGCTTAAAAGGGACTAGCTCAACCTACGAGCAGTACTTC | TRBD2 | TRBJ2-7 | TRBV7-3 | few
CASSQVGIGHRPRNNEKLFF | TGCGCCAGCAGCCAAGTAGGGATTGGACACAGACCACGAAATAATGAAAAACTGTTTTTT | . | TRBJ1-4 | TRBV4-1 | .
CASSSPGQGFYEQYF | TGTGCCAGCAGCTCTCCGGGACAGGGATTCTACGAGCAGTACTTC | TRBD1 | TRBJ2-7 | TRBV7-2 | .
CASSHGLAGAVDTQYF | TGTGCTAGCAGCCACGGTTTAGCGGGAGCGGTAGATACGCAGTATTTT | TRBD2 | TRBJ2-3 | TRBV7-7 | .
CASSATRISGELFF | TGTGCCAGCAGCGCTACTAGAATCTCCGGGGAGCTGTTTTTT | . | TRBJ2-2 | TRBV7-3 | .
CARGTGSGEQFF | TGTGCCCGAGGGACAGGGTCAGGTGAGCAGTTCTTC | TRBD1 | TRBJ2-1 | TRBV30 | .
CASSFGGQSEAFF | TGCGCCAGCAGCTTCGGAGGACAGTCTGAAGCTTTCTTT | . | TRBJ1-1 | TRBV5-1 | .
CASSSQEGSYNEQFF | TGTGCCAGCAGCTCCCAGGAGGGCTCGTACAATGAGCAGTTCTTC | . | TRBJ2-1 | TRBV9 | once
CASSVESFRDAFF | TGTGCCAGCAGTGTGGAGAGTTTTCGGGATGCTTTCTTT | . | TRBJ1-1 | TRBV6-5 | .
CASSLLYGELFF | TGTGCCAGCAGCTTGTTATACGGGGAGCTGTTTTTT | . | TRBJ2-2 | TRBV7-6 | .
CASSGPGTGSYEQYF | TGCGCCAGCAGCGGACCCGGGACAGGCTCCTACGAGCAGTACTTC | TRBD1 | TRBJ2-7 | TRBV5-1 | .
CASSFILNITYEQYF | TGTGCCAGCAGCTTCATCTTGAACATAACCTACGAGCAGTACTTC | . | TRBJ2-7 | TRBV13 | .
CASSVVSGGASTDTQYF | TGTGCCAGCAGCGTAGTATCCGGGGGTGCTAGCACAGATACGCAGTATTTT | . | TRBJ2-3 | TRBV9 | .
CASSELGGNTEAFF | TGTGCCAGCAGTGAACTGGGAGGAAACACTGAAGCTTTCTTT | . | TRBJ1-1 | TRBV6-1 | .
CASSVEWEGGEEQYF | TGTGCCAGCAGCGTAGAGTGGGAAGGAGGCGAAGAGCAGTACTTC | . | TRBJ2-7 | TRBV9 | .
CASSPLDRVYGYTF | TGTGCCAGCAGCCCTCTGGACAGGGTCTATGGCTACACCTTC | TRBD1 | TRBJ1-2 | TRBV2 | .
CASSSQDRSYEQYF | TGTGCCAGCAGCTCCCAAGACAGGTCCTACGAGCAGTACTTC | . | TRBJ2-7 | TRBV27 | .
CASSIGQGSTEAFF | TGTGCCAGTAGTATTGGGCAGGGTTCCACTGAAGCTTTCTTT | . | TRBJ1-1 | TRBV19 | .
CATTRGGSYNEQFF | TGCGCCACCACGCGAGGGGGCTCCTACAATGAGCAGTTCTTC | . | TRBJ2-1 | TRBV5-1 | once
CASSFRRDPYEQYF | TGCGCCAGCAGCTTTCGGCGGGACCCCTACGAGCAGTACTTC | . | TRBJ2-7 | TRBV5-1 | .
CASSQGGGVIMNTEAFF | TGCGCCAGCAGCCAAGGAGGAGGGGTTATCATGAACACTGAAGCTTTCTTT | . | TRBJ1-1 | TRBV4-3 | .
CAISSSGSYEQYF | TGTGCCATCAGTTCCAGCGGCTCCTACGAGCAGTACTTC | . | TRBJ2-7 | TRBV10-3 | .
CASSFSGGRRTGELFF | TGTGCCAGCAGCTTTTCCGGCGGGAGGCGGACCGGGGAGCTGTTTTTT | TRBD2 | TRBJ2-2 | TRBV7-6 | .
CASSVHSGRNEQYF | TGTGCCAGCAGCGTTCATAGCGGGAGGAACGAGCAGTACTTC | TRBD2 | TRBJ2-7 | TRBV9 | .
CASSPGSPRAFF | TGTGCCAGCAGCCCCGGCAGCCCGAGGGCTTTCTTT | . | TRBJ1-1 | TRBV11-2 | .
CASSGGQGAYEQYF | TGCGCCAGCAGCGGGGGACAGGGGGCTTACGAGCAGTACTTC | TRBD1 | TRBJ2-7 | TRBV5-1 | .
CASSIFSTNEKLFF | TGTGCCAGTAGTATCTTTTCAACTAATGAAAAACTGTTTTTT | . | TRBJ1-4 | TRBV19 | .
CASSLDRDQPQHF | TGTGCCAGCAGCTTAGACAGGGATCAGCCCCAGCATTTT | . | TRBJ1-5 | TRBV11-2 | .
CASSTGTGQSSGNTIYF | TGTGCCAGCAGCACGGGGACAGGGCAGAGCTCTGGAAACACCATATATTTT | TRBD1 | TRBJ1-3 | TRBV9 | .
CASSLPQDGRTDTQYF | TGTGCCAGCAGTTTACCTCAGGATGGCCGCACAGATACGCAGTATTTT | . | TRBJ2-3 | TRBV28 | .
CASSSSLEAGGFSGANVLTF | TGTGCCAGCAGTTCATCCTTAGAAGCGGGGGGATTCTCTGGGGCCAACGTCCTGACTTTC | TRBD2 | TRBJ2-6 | TRBV28 | few
CASSYSVRSGANVLTF | TGTGCCAGCAGTTACTCGGTCAGGTCCGGGGCCAACGTCCTGACTTTC | . | TRBJ2-6 | TRBV6-6 | .
CASSTLARGGTEAFF | TGTGCCAGCAGCACCCTGGCAAGGGGAGGGACTGAAGCTTTCTTT | . | TRBJ1-1 | TRBV11-1 | .
CASSFRGRDNSPLHF | TGTGCCAGCAGCTTCAGGGGGCGGGATAATTCACCCCTCCACTTT | TRBD1 | TRBJ1-6 | TRBV7-2 | few
CASSLVSMDEQYF | TGTGCCAGCAGCTTAGTTAGCATGGACGAGCAGTACTTC | . | TRBJ2-7 | TRBV7-6 | .
CASSYSSPSGSGELFF | TGTGCCAGCAGTTACTCGAGCCCTAGCGGGAGCGGGGAGCTGTTTTTT | TRBD2 | TRBJ2-2 | TRBV6-6 | few
CASTGLEADTGELFF | TGTGCCAGCACCGGGCTGGAGGCGGACACCGGGGAGCTGTTTTTT | . | TRBJ2-2 | TRBV6-1 | .
CASSLGGRGTGELFF | TGTGCCAGCAGCTTAGGCGGGCGTGGGACCGGGGAGCTGTTTTTT | . | TRBJ2-2 | TRBV7-8 | once
CASSFLPSGGKEDHF | TGTGCCAGCAGCTTTCTACCCTCCGGCGGAAAAGAAGACCACTTC | . | TRBJ1-2 | TRBV5-6 | .
CASSTGGVSYEQYF | TGCGCCAGCAGCACAGGGGGCGTCTCCTACGAGCAGTACTTC | TRBD1 | TRBJ2-7 | TRBV10-2 | .
CASRRDRSTGELFF | TGTGCCAGCAGGCGGGACCGATCCACCGGGGAGCTGTTTTTT | . | TRBJ2-2 | TRBV28 | once
CASTLGGYTGELFF | TGTGCCAGTACCTTGGGGGGATATACCGGGGAGCTGTTTTTT | . | TRBJ2-2 | TRBV19 | .
CASSSNRDPQETQYF | TGTGCTAGCAGCTCAAACCGGGATCCACAAGAGACCCAGTACTTC | . | TRBJ2-5 | TRBV7-7 | .
CASSSVAGGPGYTQYF | TGCGCCAGCAGCTCCGTAGCGGGGGGGCCTGGATATACGCAGTATTTT | TRBD2 | TRBJ2-3 | TRBV5-1 | .